The 29 T cell receptor beta chains reported below all come from one sample, sequenced in a study of blood T cell repertoires in COVID-19. Profiled with immunoSEQ multiplex PCR; TCRdb holds only in-frame clones, not every one. The repertoire holds about 180,000 clones, roughly 88% seen once, with approximately 11% in the top ten. Sequenced material: peripheral blood. Receptor source: a human donor with active or convalescent COVID-19. The donor label of this sample is uncertain.

The CDR3 region has the DNA TGTGCCAGCAGTTACTCCTTAGCGGGTACTGATACGCAGTATTTT. Its translation is CASSYSLAGTDTQYF. This chain joins TRBV6-5 and TRBJ2-3, with 7 positions matching TRBD2. Germline-derived CDR1 and CDR2 are MNHEY and SVGAGI. This CDR3 spans 15 amino acids. V dropped 0 bases and J dropped 6; count of bases not matched to a gene: 6.

This chain links TRBV24-1 with TRBJ1-5, with D uncertain. Germline values: CDR1 KGHDR, CDR2 SFDVKD. CDR3 size: 12 residues. V lost 4 bases, J lost 4 bases, and 4 bases lay in between. The CDR3 DNA reads TGTGCCACCAGTGACTCGAATCAGCCCCAGCATTTT. Amino acid sequence: CATSDSNQPQHF.

The rearrangement links TRBV28 to TRBJ2-1, with 8 nucleotides matching TRBD2. CDR1 is MDHEN and CDR2 is SYDVKM in the germline V gene. There are 17 residues in the CDR3. Trimming took 6 bases from V and 5 from J; bases not matched to a gene: 15. CDR3 in amino acids: CASRPTFGGRSHNEQFF. Here the CDR3 DNA reads TGTGCCAGCAGACCCACCTTTGGCGGGAGGAGCCACAATGAGCAGTTCTTC. The full variable domain, rest sourced from reference TRBV28 and TRBJ2-1, is DVKVTQSSRYLVKRTGEKVFLECVQDMDHENMFWYRQDPGLGLRLIYFSYDVKMKEKGDIPEGYSVSREKKERFSLILESASTNQTSMYLCASRPTFGGRSHNEQFFGPGTRLTVL.

The chain combines TRBV5-1 with TRBJ1-4; no definite D call. CDR1 and CDR2 (germline): SGHRS, YFSETQ. The germline V and J ends were trimmed by 2 bases and 0 bases, with 11 bases remaining between them. The CDR3 runs 16 residues. The CDR3 DNA follows: TGCGCCAGCAGCTTACTAGATAGGTCAACTAATGAAAAACTGTTTTTT. Protein product: CASSLLDRSTNEKLFF.

The genes are TRBV6-2 or TRBV6-3 and TRBJ1-2; TRBD1 might be the D (5 bases). V was cut by 5 bases and J by 7 bases, with 17 bases left in between. The CDR3 sequence is 14 residues long. Germline CDR1 is MNHEY and CDR2 is SVGEGT. The CDR3 loop is CASSRQLSSGGYTF. In nucleotides, the CDR3 is TGTGCCAGCAGTCGACAGCTTAGCTCGGGTGGCTACACCTTC.

A few counts support this clone. This rearrangement joins TRBV19 to TRBJ1-1, with 11 bases aligning to TRBD1. Germline lookup yields CDR1 LNHDA and CDR2 SQIVND (reference sequence). Losses at the gene ends were 4 bases for V and 7 bases for J; bases not matched to a gene: 14. The CDR3 is made up of 17 amino acids. The CDR3 is CASSTLLRDRGKDEAFF. In nucleotides, the CDR3 is TGTGCCAGTAGTACCCTCCTCCGGGACAGGGGGAAGGATGAAGCTTTCTTT.

The rearrangement joins TRBV6-5 to TRBJ1-1; D call uncertain. Germline V gives CDR1 MNHEY, CDR2 SVGAGI. The V and J ends lost 4 bases and 6 bases respectively, with 12 bases between them. The CDR3 is 13 amino acids. The CDR3 bases are TGTGCCAGCAGTTCAGCGGTAGGGTCTGAAGCTTTCTTT. Translated: CASSSAVGSEAFF.

The chain employs TRBV5-4 and TRBJ1-2, with 11 bases aligning to TRBD1. Germline CDR1 reads SGHNT; CDR2 reads YYREEE (reference sequence). J gave up 8 bases and V 2 bases, and 5 bases lay outside the gene matches. This CDR3 contains 14 residues. CDR3 sequence: CASSFGQGARGYTF. Here the CDR3 DNA reads TGTGCCAGCAGCTTTGGACAGGGGGCGCGGGGCTACACCTTC.

This clone was recorded once. The rearrangement uses TRBV11-1 and TRBJ2-2; 7 bases line up with TRBD1. CDR3 size: 15 residues. The V segment lost 2 bases and the J segment 1 base; nucleotides outside the gene matches: 1. CDR1 and CDR2 (germline): SGHAT, FQDESV (reference sequence). CDR3 bases: TGTGCCAGCAGCTTACAGGGGGTGAACACCGGGGAGCTGTTTTTT. This gives the protein CASSLQGVNTGELFF.

The rearrangement uses TRBV6-5 and TRBJ2-7; 8 bases map to TRBD1. From germline, CDR1 is MNHEY and CDR2 SVGAGI. CDR3 size: 13 residues. V was clipped by 6 bases and J by 3 bases; unmatched bases: 4. The CDR3 DNA is TGTGCCAGCAGACAGGGGGTCGGCTACGAGCAGTACTTC. It is translated as CASRQGVGYEQYF.

The chain links TRBV7-3 to TRBJ2-4; 14 bases fit TRBD2. The CDR3 loop spans 16 amino acids. Trimming took 4 bases from V and 8 from J; bases not matched to a gene: 7. The germline V gene encodes CDR1 SGHTA and CDR2 FQGTGA. Here the CDR3 reads CASSSGTSGRTDIQYF. In nucleotides, the CDR3 is TGTGCCAGCAGCTCCGGGACTAGCGGGAGAACGGACATTCAGTACTTC.

The chain is built from TRBV12-3 or TRBV12-4 and TRBJ2-7; a possible D gene is TRBD2 (5 bases). Between the trimmed V and J ends, which lost 5 bases and 0 bases, there was a span of 8 bases. The CDR3 extends over 13 amino acids. DNA of the CDR3: TGTGCCAGCAGTACCGGGATCTCCTACGAGCAGTACTTC. This translates into CASSTGISYEQYF.

The sample holds one count of this clone. This rearrangement joins TRBV28 to TRBJ2-5, with 11 bases matching TRBD1. Trimming at V came to 4 bases and at J to 5 bases, leaving 6 bases not matched to a gene. The germline gives CDR1 MDHEN, CDR2 SYDVKM. The CDR3 is made up of 15 amino acids. This CDR3 is CASSSGDRGGETQYF. Here the CDR3 DNA reads TGTGCCAGCAGTTCTGGGGACAGGGGGGGGGAGACCCAGTACTTC.

This chain connects TRBV3-1 (or the pseudogene TRBV3-2) to TRBJ2-1; TRBD2 matches at 8 bases. Germline V gives CDR1 LGHDT, CDR2 YNNKEL (reference sequence). The CDR3 contains 16 residues. With V trimmed by 0 bases and J by 4 bases, 5 bases remained unmatched. The CDR3 bases are TGTGCCAGCAGCCAAGATCCGGGCGGGGGGTACAATGAGCAGTTCTTC. It specifies CASSQDPGGGYNEQFF.

The rearrangement joins TRBV7-2 to TRBJ2-7; D perhaps matches TRBD1 (6 bases). V was clipped by 6 bases and J by 3 bases, with 15 bases between them. The CDR3 is made up of 14 amino acids. Germline V gene data show CDR1 as SGHTA and CDR2 as FQGNSA. CDR3 sequence (DNA): TGTGCCAGCAGGCCCAGGGGTTCGAGCTACGAGCAGTACTTC. This translates into CASRPRGSSYEQYF.

The chain has TRBV9 and TRBJ1-3; D is unclear. The V gene lost 0 bases and the J gene lost 0 bases, with 7 bases spanning the gap. CDR1 is SGDLS, CDR2 YYNGEE, per germline. This CDR3 is 15 amino acids long. The CDR3 protein is CASSVASGSGNTIYF. The DNA for the CDR3 is TGTGCCAGCAGCGTAGCATCCGGCTCTGGAAACACCATATATTTT.

The V call is TRBV6-2 or TRBV6-3, the J call TRBJ2-1; TRBD1 is a possible D gene (6 bases). The CDR3 is 15 residues long. The germline V gene has CDR1 MNHEY and CDR2 SVGEGT. Trimming stripped 6 bases from V and 6 bases from J, with 18 bases between. The CDR3: CASSPQLPGANEQFF. The CDR3 nucleotides are TGTGCCAGCAGCCCCCAGTTACCAGGGGCCAATGAGCAGTTCTTC.

The chain links TRBV21-1 to TRBJ2-6; the D call TRBD2 from the table was never checked on the DNA. TRBV21-1 is a listed pseudogene. The CDR3 totals 20 residues. CDR3 in DNA: TGTGCCAGCAGCACGCCCAAACCAGGGCGGGGATTTTCTGGGGCCAACGTCCTGACTTTC. This translates into CASSTPKPGRGFSGANVLTF.

This rearrangement joins TRBV29-1 to TRBJ1-2; D might be TRBD1 (6 bases). The V gene lost 5 bases and the J gene lost 1 base, with 11 bases spanning the gap. Germline V lookup: CDR1 SQVTM, CDR2 ANQGSEA. The CDR3 has 13 amino acids. The CDR3 sequence is CSVTQGRNYGYTF. The DNA of the CDR3 is TGCAGCGTTACACAGGGACGTAACTATGGCTACACCTTC.

The chain joins TRBV12-3 or TRBV12-4 to TRBJ2-5, with D maybe TRBD1 (5 bases). V lost 6 bases and J lost 7, with 15 bases in between. The CDR3 length is 13 residues. CDR3 DNA: TGTGCCAGCAGCCAGGACACCTCGGGGACCCAGTACTTC. It translates to CASSQDTSGTQYF.

This clone was seen a single time. V gene TRBV6-5 combines with J gene TRBJ2-2; 9 nucleotides match TRBD2. Per the germline V gene, CDR1 is MNHEY and CDR2 is SVGAGI. The ends lost 2 bases at V and 4 bases at J; junction bases unmatched: 5. The CDR3 loop spans 16 amino acids. CDR3 in amino acids: CASSYRGGRGTGELFF. In DNA, the CDR3 is TGTGCCAGCAGTTACCGGGGCGGGAGGGGCACCGGGGAGCTGTTTTTT.

This clone showed up just once. This chain links TRBV29-1 with TRBJ2-1; tentative D call: TRBD2 (6 bases). The CDR3 runs 13 residues. V shed 5 bases and J shed 3 bases, with 11 bases lying between them. Germline V gene data show CDR1 as SQVTM and CDR2 as ANQGSEA. The CDR3: CSVSQGGYNEQFF. The DNA for the CDR3 is TGCAGCGTTTCTCAGGGAGGCTACAATGAGCAGTTCTTC.

This chain links TRBV6-5 with TRBJ2-7, with 7 bases fitting TRBD1. Trimming took 0 bases from V and 7 from J; bases not matched to a gene: 12. CDR1 is MNHEY, CDR2 SVGAGI, per germline. The CDR3 extends over 16 amino acids. CDR3 DNA sequence: TGTGCCAGCAGTTACTCGAAGCGGCAGGGGGAATGGGAGCAGTACTTC. Translating it yields CASSYSKRQGEWEQYF.

This chain connects TRBV10-1 to TRBJ2-1; D is undetermined. V was trimmed by 0 bases and J by 6 bases, leaving 9 bases between them. Germline loops: CDR1 WNHNN, CDR2 SYGVQD (reference sequence). This CDR3 region has 14 residues. The CDR3 protein is CASSESVARNEQFF. The CDR3 DNA follows: TGCGCCAGCAGTGAGTCGGTAGCTCGCAATGAGCAGTTCTTC.

V gene TRBV5-4 combines with J gene TRBJ2-7; 7 positions match TRBD1. Germline V gene sequence: CDR1 SGHNT, CDR2 YYREEE (reference sequence). Losses at the gene ends were 3 bases for V and 0 bases for J; bases not matched to a gene: 3. CDR3 length equals 14 residues. CDR3 region: CASSSGGPSYEQYF. CDR3 sequence (DNA): TGTGCCAGCAGCTCAGGGGGTCCCTCCTACGAGCAGTACTTC. The entire variable domain, with the rest obtained from reference TRBV5-4 and TRBJ2-7, is as follows: ETGVTQSPTHLIKTRGQQVTLRCSSQSGHNTVSWYQQALGQGPQFIFQYYREEENGRGNFPPRFSGLQFPNYSSELNVNALELDDSALYLCASSSGGPSYEQYFGPGTRLTVT.

The J gene is TRBJ1-4, the V gene TRBV6-2 or TRBV6-3; D gene ambiguous. This CDR3 region has 14 residues. Trimming cost V 4 bases and J 4 bases, with 10 bases left between them. CDR1 is MNHEY and CDR2 is SVGEGT in the germline V gene. CDR3 coding DNA: TGTGCCAGCAGTTCCCCGACTGGTAATGAAAAACTGTTTTTT. This encodes CASSSPTGNEKLFF.

This clone was seen just once. The CDR3 loop is CASSLLQGDSPLHF. The DNA of the CDR3 is TGCGCCAGCAGCTTGTTGCAGGGGGATTCACCCCTCCACTTT. The chain is built from TRBV5-1 and TRBJ1-6; 7 bases are shared with TRBD1. Per the germline V gene, CDR1 is SGHRS and CDR2 is YFSETQ. The CDR3 runs 14 residues. With V trimmed by 1 base and J by 8 bases, 3 bases remained unmatched.

The CDR3: CASSLNGGTTRTDTQYF. CDR3 sequence (DNA): TGCGCCAGCAGCCTTAACGGAGGGACTACACGCACAGATACGCAGTATTTT. This chain connects TRBV5-1 to TRBJ2-3; the match to TRBD2 covers 7 bases. Looked up from germline, CDR1 is SGHRS and CDR2 is YFSETQ. With V trimmed by 4 bases and J by 1 base, 12 bases remained unmatched. The CDR3 runs to 17 residues.

This clone was counted between two and nine times. The CDR3 sequence: CASSDRAQNTEAFF. The CDR3 coding sequence is TGTGCCAGCAGTGACAGGGCCCAGAACACTGAAGCTTTCTTT. The J gene is TRBJ1-1, the V gene TRBV6-2 or TRBV6-3; 7 nucleotides line up with TRBD1. The CDR3 length is 14 residues. Unmatched junction bases numbered 4, after V lost 5 bases and J lost 1 base. Germline lookup yields CDR1 MNHEY and CDR2 SVGEGT.